This T cell receptor beta chain was sequenced during a study of T-cell reconstitution after alpha-beta-depleted transplantation in children. This clonotype has a count of ten or more. The CDR3 has 14 residues. With 1 base clipped from V and 4 bases from J, the junction kept 2 bases outside the gene matches. Germline assignment: CDR1 DFQATT and CDR2 SNEGSKA (reference sequence). Unique molecular identifiers were used in preparing the TCRbeta library. One entry per CDR3 protein results from TCRdb running MiXCR on the PCR reads. Of about 610,000 distinct CDR3 sequences in the sample, about 10% are singletons; the top ten hold about 4.3%.

The gene calls are TRBV20-1 and TRBJ2-5; 11 nucleotides line up with TRBD2. The input for sequencing was PBMCs from the stem cell graft donor, taken from the stem cell graft. The clonotype comes from a human donor who donated a stem cell graft to a child with acute myeloid leukemia. CDR3 sequence reads: CSARVAGGGETQYF. CDR3 nucleotide sequence: TGCAGTGCTAGAGTAGCGGGAGGGGGAGAGACCCAGTACTTC.